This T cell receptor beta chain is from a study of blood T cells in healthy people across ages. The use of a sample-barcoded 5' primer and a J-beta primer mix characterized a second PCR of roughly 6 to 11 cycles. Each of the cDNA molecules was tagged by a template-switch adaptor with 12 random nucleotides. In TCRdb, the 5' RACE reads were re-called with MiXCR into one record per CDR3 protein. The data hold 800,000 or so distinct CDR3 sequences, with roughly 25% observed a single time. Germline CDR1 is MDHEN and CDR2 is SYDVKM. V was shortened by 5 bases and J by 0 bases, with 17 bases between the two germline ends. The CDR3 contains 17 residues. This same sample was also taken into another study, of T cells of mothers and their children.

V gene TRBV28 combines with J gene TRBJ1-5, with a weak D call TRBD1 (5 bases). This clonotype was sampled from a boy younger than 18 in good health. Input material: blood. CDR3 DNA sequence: TGTGCCAGCAGTCTGTCAGGGTGGGCCTATAGCAATCAGCCCCAGCATTTT. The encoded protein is CASSLSGWAYSNQPQHF.